A selection of T cell receptor beta chains follows, all from one sample in a study of cytomegalovirus exposure and HLA in healthy donors. The assay was immunoSEQ multiplex PCR, and TCRdb's table has in-frame clones only and misses some. This sample has some 140,000 clones, with about 74% found just once. The sequencing input was PBMCs. The receptors stem from a man aged 40-50 years in good health and CMV-seronegative. Both conserved end residues are part of each CDR3. Each record gives: J gene, V gene, clone size, D gene, CDR3 DNA, CDR3 protein. The D gene is left open where the match is weak. Expanded clones get a size class; other rows say once, few or many, or leave the size out.

TRBJ2-3,TRBV13,NA,TRBD2,TGTGCCAGCAGCTTGGGGGCGGGGGGGCCCACAGATACGCAGTATTTT,CASSLGAGGPTDTQYF
TRBJ2-7,TRBV7-2,NA,NA,TGTGCCAGCAGCTTAGGGGTTGACAGGCTGAATTACTTC,CASSLGVDRLNYF
TRBJ2-2,TRBV29-1,once,TRBD2,TGCAGCGTTGGGGGGGGCACCGGGGAGCTGTTTTTT,CSVGGGTGELFF
TRBJ2-2,TRBV7-5,NA,NA,TGTGCCAGAAGCTTCGAACTAGCGCGGGGATCGCTCGGCACCGGGGAGCTGTTTTTT,CARSFELARGSLGTGELFF
TRBJ2-7,TRBV4-1,few,TRBD2,TGCGCCAGCAGCAGGGAGGGGCGGGAGAGCTCACTCCCACTCTACGAGCAGTACTTC,CASSREGRESSLPLYEQYF
TRBJ2-1,TRBV4-3,NA,NA,TGCGCCAGCAGGCTTCTCCCGAGCTCCTACAATGAGCAGTTCTTC,CASRLLPSSYNEQFF
TRBJ2-1,TRBV20-1,NA,NA,TGCAGTGCGCCCGCGGCGGGGACGCAGTTCTTC,CSAPAAGTQFF
TRBJ2-5,TRBV5-4,NA,TRBD2,TGTGCCAGCAGCTCCGGACTAGATTCAGAGACCCAGTACTTC,CASSSGLDSETQYF
TRBJ1-2,TRBV7-9,NA,NA,TGTGCCAGCAGCGATGACACTCGCACAGCAACTAACTATGGCTACACCTTC,CASSDDTRTATNYGYTF
TRBJ2-5,TRBV7-9,NA,TRBD1,TGTGCCAGCAGCATACAGGGGGCACGAGAGACCCAGTACTTC,CASSIQGARETQYF
TRBJ2-2,TRBV30,NA,NA,TGTGCCTGGAGGCCCGAGGTGAACACCGGGGAGCTGTTTTTT,CAWRPEVNTGELFF
TRBJ2-7,TRBV7-9,once,NA,TGTGCCAGCAGCTTAGCGCTCGCGGGGCGTTCCTACGAGCAGTACTTC,CASSLALAGRSYEQYF
TRBJ1-1,TRBV7-2,once,TRBD1,TGTGCCAGCAGCCGACAGGGCATGACTGAAGCTTTCTTT,CASSRQGMTEAFF
TRBJ2-7,TRBV4-3,few,TRBD2,TGCGCCAGCAGCCAAGAAGTGGCGGGAGGAAGGAGGCACTACGAGCAGTACTTC,CASSQEVAGGRRHYEQYF
TRBJ1-2,TRBV27,few,NA,TGTGCCAGCAGGGGGCGAGACTATGGCTACACCTTC,CASRGRDYGYTF
TRBJ2-2,TRBV6-5,NA,NA,TGTGCCAGCAGTCCAGGGCACGGGGAGCTGTTTTTT,CASSPGHGELFF
TRBJ2-1,TRBV6-1,few,TRBD2,TGTGCCAGTGGGGGTCCAGCGGGAGGGGCGGGTGAGCAGTTCTTC,CASGGPAGGAGEQFF
TRBJ2-5,TRBV5-1,NA,TRBD1,TGCGCCAGCAGCTTGCGGGCAGGGGGAGCAGAGACCCAGTACTTC,CASSLRAGGAETQYF
TRBJ2-3,TRBV19,NA,NA,TGTGCCAGTAGTATAGCGGGGGGCCGGGGGGCAGATACGCAGTATTTT,CASSIAGGRGADTQYF
TRBJ2-5,TRBV5-8,NA,TRBD2,TGTGCCAGCAGCCCGTTACCCGGGAGGCGGGAGACCCAGTACTTC,CASSPLPGRRETQYF
TRBJ2-7,TRBV5-1,NA,NA,TGCGCCAGCAGGCGGGACCCGCCCTACGAGCAGTACTTC,CASRRDPPYEQYF
TRBJ1-1,TRBV19,NA,NA,TGTGCCAGTAGTATAGGGCCACACAACACTGAAGCTTTCTTT,CASSIGPHNTEAFF
TRBJ2-5,TRBV11-2,few,TRBD2,TGTGCCAGCAAGAGGGAGGGAGAGACCCAGTACTTC,CASKREGETQYF
TRBJ2-2,TRBV4-3,NA,TRBD2,TGCGCCAGCAGCCAAGGCCTAGCGGTGAACACCGGGGAGCTGTTTTTT,CASSQGLAVNTGELFF
TRBJ1-2,TRBV7-2,NA,NA,TGTGCCAGCAGCCGTGTGGCTGGCTACACCTTC,CASSRVAGYTF
TRBJ2-7,TRBV27,NA,TRBD1,TGTGCCAGCAGTATCCCAACTCGGACAGGGAGGAGTTTGTACTTC,CASSIPTRTGRSLYF
TRBJ1-1,TRBV4-1,NA,NA,TGCGCCAGCAGCCAAGAAGAGGGTTCGTACACTGAAGCTTTCTTT,CASSQEEGSYTEAFF
TRBJ1-1,TRBV20-1,NA,NA,TGCAGTGCTAGACAGGGTGGTAGGGCTTTCTTT,CSARQGGRAFF
TRBJ1-1,TRBV5-5,NA,NA,TGTGCCAGCAGCTTGCGGGCTGAAGCTTTCTTT,CASSLRAEAFF
TRBJ2-2,TRBV2,NA,NA,TGTGCCAGCCGTTGGGCAAACGCCGGGGAGCTGTTTTTT,CASRWANAGELFF
TRBJ2-1,TRBV7-2,few,NA,TGTGCCAGCAGCTTAACGGCTCAGGGGGGCGATGAGCAGTTCTTC,CASSLTAQGGDEQFF
TRBJ1-2,TRBV2,NA,NA,TGTGCCAGCAGTGAAGCAGCTTCGGGTGGCTACACCTTC,CASSEAASGGYTF
TRBJ1-2,TRBV28,once,NA,TGTGCCAGCAGTTCTTATGACGGGGGCTACACCTTC,CASSSYDGGYTF
TRBJ2-1,TRBV6-5,NA,NA,TGTGCCAGCAGTTGGGACTCGAACTACAATGAGCAGTTCTTC,CASSWDSNYNEQFF
TRBJ1-5,TRBV7-9,once,TRBD1,TGTGCCAGCAGCTTAGGGACAGGTGGGGATCCCCAGCATTTT,CASSLGTGGDPQHF
TRBJ2-7,TRBV6-5,NA,NA,TGTGCCAGCAGTCCCTGGGCGTCCTCCTACGAGCAGTACTTC,CASSPWASSYEQYF
TRBJ1-4,TRBV19,NA,NA,TGTGCCAGTAGGGAACCGGGAGGGGATGAAAAACTGTTTTTT,CASREPGGDEKLFF
TRBJ2-1,TRBV11-1,NA,TRBD2,TGTGCCAGCAGCTCCGATAGCGGGGGGGCCTACAATGAGCAGTTCTTC,CASSSDSGGAYNEQFF
TRBJ2-3,TRBV4-1,NA,TRBD2,TGCGCCAGCAGCCAAGAAGGGGGCGGGGGGGCCCCAGATACGCAGTATTTT,CASSQEGGGGAPDTQYF
TRBJ1-2,TRBV27,NA,TRBD1,TGTGCCAGCAGTTTGGGGACAGGGGGAGGCTACACCTTC,CASSLGTGGGYTF
TRBJ2-5,TRBV18,NA,TRBD1,TGTGCCAGCTCACCGGGACAGAAAGAGACCCAGTACTTC,CASSPGQKETQYF
TRBJ1-1,TRBV9,NA,NA,TGTGCCAGCAGCGTAGCCGAAGACAAGAACACTGAAGCTTTCTTT,CASSVAEDKNTEAFF
TRBJ2-2,TRBV7-2,NA,NA,TGTGCCAGCAGCACATACACCGGGGAGCTGTTTTTT,CASSTYTGELFF
TRBJ2-3,TRBV4-3,NA,TRBD2,TGCGCCAGCAGCCAAGGGCTAGCGGGAGCAAATACGCAGTATTTT,CASSQGLAGANTQYF
TRBJ1-6,TRBV6-5,few,TRBD1,TGTGCCAGCAGAGCCGGGACAGAAAATTCACCCCTCCACTTT,CASRAGTENSPLHF
TRBJ2-1,TRBV10-3,NA,NA,TGTGCCATCAGTGAGGGGGCGGGAAAGAGGATCGATGAGCAGTTCTTC,CAISEGAGKRIDEQFF
TRBJ1-1,TRBV14,NA,TRBD1,TGTGCCAGCAGCGGACAGGGGGCTTTGGGGACTGAAGCTTTCTTT,CASSGQGALGTEAFF
TRBJ2-1,TRBV30,NA,NA,TGTGCCTGGAGTGTCCTCCCCCAGGGCGTAGTCTACAATGAGCAGTTCTTC,CAWSVLPQGVVYNEQFF
TRBJ2-1,TRBV4-3,few,TRBD1,TGCGCCAGCAGCCAACAAACAGGGGACGGTGCGTCCTACAATGAGCAGTTCTTC,CASSQQTGDGASYNEQFF
TRBJ1-4,TRBV7-9,NA,NA,TGTGCCAGCAGCTTTTCCGCTCAAACCGGGGGGTCACTGTTTTTT,CASSFSAQTGGSLFF
TRBJ2-5,TRBV7-2,few,TRBD2,TGTGCCAGCAGTCCCGCCAAGACTAGCGGGGGAGGAGAGACCCAGTACTTC,CASSPAKTSGGGETQYF
TRBJ2-2,TRBV4-3,NA,TRBD2,TGCGCCAGCAGCCAAGATACTCTAGCGGGAGCCCCCACCGGGGAGCTGTTTTTT,CASSQDTLAGAPTGELFF
TRBJ2-5,TRBV4-2,NA,TRBD2,TGTGCCAGCAGCCAAGATCTGCTAGCGGGAGGCATGAAGACCCAGTACTTC,CASSQDLLAGGMKTQYF
TRBJ1-6,TRBV12-5,once,NA,TGTGCTAGTCAGGGTCCTGGCTATAATTCACCCCTCCACTTT,CASQGPGYNSPLHF
TRBJ2-4,TRBV5-6,NA,NA,TGTGCCAGCAGCTTGGTGGCGGCCCTAGCCAAAAACATTCAGTACTTC,CASSLVAALAKNIQYF
TRBJ1-3,TRBV7-8,NA,NA,TGTGCCAGCAGCTTATCTACTGGAAACACCATATATTTT,CASSLSTGNTIYF
TRBJ1-2,TRBV10-1,NA,NA,TGCGCCAGCAGTACCCGCACCGGGACTACCCTCCTCTATGGCTACACCTTC,CASSTRTGTTLLYGYTF
TRBJ1-5,TRBV15,NA,TRBD1,TGTGCCACCAGCAGAGATCGTGGGACAGGGAAGCCCCAGCATTTT,CATSRDRGTGKPQHF
TRBJ1-6,TRBV9,NA,NA,TGTGCCAGCAGCGTAGAAGGGGTCCCTTATAATTCACCCCTCCACTTT,CASSVEGVPYNSPLHF